The clone carrying this T cell receptor (beta chain) was observed once. Its cognate antigen is unknown. In germline, CDR1 is GTSNPN, CDR2 SVGIG (reference sequence). The CDR3 is 13 amino acids. With 2 bases removed from V and 10 bases from J, the gap between germline ends came to 17 bases. Data came from immunoSEQ multiplex PCR; TCRdb stores just in-frame clones and leaves some out. The repertoire holds 6,000 to 9,500 clones, with around nine tenths as singletons. The data derive from a study of T cell clonotyping in hematopoietic cell transplantation. Whole-study results and caveats: Pathologically expanded recipient clonotypes increased progressively from day 30 to day 180 as diversity fell. Without cell sorting, CD4 versus CD8 contributions remain unresolved.

The clonotype comes from a female patient aged 50-59 years who had an allogeneic stem cell transplant from an unrelated donor, so the T cells may come from the graft donor. Some clones in this sample may be carry-over from other donors' samples. The sequences come from PBMCs, collected 180 days after allogeneic stem cell transplant. The V gene is TRBV30, the J gene TRBJ1-1, with D possibly matching TRBD1 (5 bases). In DNA form, the CDR3 reads TGTGCCTGGAGTACATCAGGGTGGATTAGAGCTTTCTTT. Translated, it gives CAWSTSGWIRAFF.